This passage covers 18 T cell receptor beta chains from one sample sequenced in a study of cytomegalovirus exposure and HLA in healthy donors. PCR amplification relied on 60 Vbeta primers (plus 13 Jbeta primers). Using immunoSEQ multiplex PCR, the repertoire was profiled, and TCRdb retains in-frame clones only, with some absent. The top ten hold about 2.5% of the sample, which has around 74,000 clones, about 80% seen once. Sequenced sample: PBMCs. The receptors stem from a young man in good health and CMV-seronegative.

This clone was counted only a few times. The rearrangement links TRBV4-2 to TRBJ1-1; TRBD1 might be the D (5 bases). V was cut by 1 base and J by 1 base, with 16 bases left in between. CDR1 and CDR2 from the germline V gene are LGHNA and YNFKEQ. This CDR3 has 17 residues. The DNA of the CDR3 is TGTGCCAGCAGCCAAGGGGCCCTGGGAAGGGGGAACACTGAAGCTTTCTTT. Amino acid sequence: CASSQGALGRGNTEAFF.

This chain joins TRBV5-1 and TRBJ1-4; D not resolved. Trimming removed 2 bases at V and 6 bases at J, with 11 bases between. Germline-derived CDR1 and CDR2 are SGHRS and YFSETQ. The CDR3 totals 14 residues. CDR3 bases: TGCGCCAGCAGCTTAGATTTGGCTTATGAAAAACTGTTTTTT. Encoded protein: CASSLDLAYEKLFF.

The CDR3 is CASRLAGKVVHEQFF. CDR3 nucleotides: TGTGCCAGCAGGCTAGCGGGAAAGGTTGTGCATGAGCAGTTCTTC. The rearrangement links TRBV27 to TRBJ2-1; the match to TRBD2 covers 9 bases. The V segment lost 6 bases and the J segment 8 bases; nucleotides outside the gene matches: 11. The CDR3 runs to 15 residues. Looked up from germline, CDR1 is MNHEY and CDR2 is SMNVEV (reference sequence).

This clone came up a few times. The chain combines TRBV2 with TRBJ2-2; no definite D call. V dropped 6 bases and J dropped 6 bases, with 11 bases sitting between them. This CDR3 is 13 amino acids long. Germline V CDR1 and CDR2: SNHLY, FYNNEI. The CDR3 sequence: CASSLNTAGELFF. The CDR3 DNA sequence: TGTGCCAGCAGCCTTAACACCGCCGGGGAGCTGTTTTTT.

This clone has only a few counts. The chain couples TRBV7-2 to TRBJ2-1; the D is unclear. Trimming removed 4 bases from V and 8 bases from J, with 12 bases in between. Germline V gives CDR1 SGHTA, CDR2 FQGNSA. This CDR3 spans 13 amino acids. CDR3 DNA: TGTGCCAGCAGCTCGGGTCCTCGGGATGAGCAGTTCTTC. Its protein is CASSSGPRDEQFF.

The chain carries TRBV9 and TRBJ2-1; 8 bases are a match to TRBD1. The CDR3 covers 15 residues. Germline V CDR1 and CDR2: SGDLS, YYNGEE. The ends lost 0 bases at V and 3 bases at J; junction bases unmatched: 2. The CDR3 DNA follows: TGTGCCAGCAGCGTAGTGGGACAGGACTACAATGAGCAGTTCTTC. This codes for CASSVVGQDYNEQFF.

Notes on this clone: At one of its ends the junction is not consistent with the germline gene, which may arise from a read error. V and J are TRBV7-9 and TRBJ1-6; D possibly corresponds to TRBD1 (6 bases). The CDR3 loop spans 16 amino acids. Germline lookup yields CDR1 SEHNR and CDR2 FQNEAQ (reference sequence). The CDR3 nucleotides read TGTTCCAGCAGCTCCCCGGTACAGGGATTCAATTCACCCCTCCACTTT. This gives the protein CSSSSPVQGFNSPLHF.

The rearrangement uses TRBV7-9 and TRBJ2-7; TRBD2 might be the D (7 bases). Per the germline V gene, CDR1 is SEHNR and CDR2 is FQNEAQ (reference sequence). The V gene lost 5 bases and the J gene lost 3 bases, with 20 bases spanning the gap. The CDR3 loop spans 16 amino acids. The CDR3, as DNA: TGTGCCAGCAGCAGCGTCAGGGGAGGGATTCACTACGAGCAGTACTTC. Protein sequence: CASSSVRGGIHYEQYF.

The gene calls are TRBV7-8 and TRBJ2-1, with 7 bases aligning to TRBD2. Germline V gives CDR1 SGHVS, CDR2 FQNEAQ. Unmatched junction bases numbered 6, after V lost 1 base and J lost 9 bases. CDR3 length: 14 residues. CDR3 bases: TGTGCCAGCAGCTTAGAGGCGGGAGTAATTGAGCAGTTCTTC. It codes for CASSLEAGVIEQFF.

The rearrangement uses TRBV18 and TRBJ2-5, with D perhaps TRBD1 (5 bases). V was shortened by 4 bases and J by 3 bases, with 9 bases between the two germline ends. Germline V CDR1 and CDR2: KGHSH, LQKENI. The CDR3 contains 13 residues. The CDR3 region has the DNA TGTGCCAGCTCACTGGGCAGGGAAGAGACCCAGTACTTC. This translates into CASSLGREETQYF.

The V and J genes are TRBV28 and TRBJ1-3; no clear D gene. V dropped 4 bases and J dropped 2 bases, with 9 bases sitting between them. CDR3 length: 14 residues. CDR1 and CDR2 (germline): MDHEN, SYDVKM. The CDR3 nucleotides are TGTGCCAGCAGTTGGTTGGGAGCTGGAAACACCATATATTTT. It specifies CASSWLGAGNTIYF. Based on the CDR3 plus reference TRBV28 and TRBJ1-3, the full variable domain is DVKVTQSSRYLVKRTGEKVFLECVQDMDHENMFWYRQDPGLGLRLIYFSYDVKMKEKGDIPEGYSVSREKKERFSLILESASTNQTSMYLCASSWLGAGNTIYFGEGSWLTVV.

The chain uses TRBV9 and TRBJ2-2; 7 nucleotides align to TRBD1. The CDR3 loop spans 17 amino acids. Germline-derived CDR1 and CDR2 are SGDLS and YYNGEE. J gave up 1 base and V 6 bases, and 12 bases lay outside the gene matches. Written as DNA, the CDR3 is TGTGCCAGCACTGCATACAGGGGATCTATGAACACCGGGGAGCTGTTTTTT. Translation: CASTAYRGSMNTGELFF.

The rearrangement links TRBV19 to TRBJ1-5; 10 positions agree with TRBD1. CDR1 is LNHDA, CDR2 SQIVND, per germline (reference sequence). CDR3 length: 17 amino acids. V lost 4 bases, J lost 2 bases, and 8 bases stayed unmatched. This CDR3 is CASSTYRDRGRNQPQHF. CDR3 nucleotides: TGTGCCAGTAGTACCTACCGGGACAGGGGCCGCAATCAGCCCCAGCATTTT.

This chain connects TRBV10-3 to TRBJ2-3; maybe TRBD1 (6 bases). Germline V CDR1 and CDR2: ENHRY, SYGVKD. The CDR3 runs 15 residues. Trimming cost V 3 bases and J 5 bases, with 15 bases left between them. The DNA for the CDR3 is TGTGCCATCAGTGAACGCCAGGGGCCGAGAGATACGCAGTATTTT. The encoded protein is CAISERQGPRDTQYF.

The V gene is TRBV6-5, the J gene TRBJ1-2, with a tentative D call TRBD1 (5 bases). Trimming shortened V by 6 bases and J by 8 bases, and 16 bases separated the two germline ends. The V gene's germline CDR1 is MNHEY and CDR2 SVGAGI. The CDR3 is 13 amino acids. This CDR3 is CASSTAGSGGYTF. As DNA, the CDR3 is TGTGCCAGCAGCACCGCAGGGTCTGGCGGCTACACCTTC.

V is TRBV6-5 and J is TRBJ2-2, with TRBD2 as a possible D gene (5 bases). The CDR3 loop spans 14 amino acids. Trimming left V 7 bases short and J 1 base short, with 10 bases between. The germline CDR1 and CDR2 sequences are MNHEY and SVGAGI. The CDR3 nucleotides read TGTGCCAGCAAGAATGGGAGGAACACCGGGGAGCTGTTTTTT. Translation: CASKNGRNTGELFF.

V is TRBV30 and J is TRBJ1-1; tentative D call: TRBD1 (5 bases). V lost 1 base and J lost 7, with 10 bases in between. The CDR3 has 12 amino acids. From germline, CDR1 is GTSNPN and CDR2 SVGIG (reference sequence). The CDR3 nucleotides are TGTGCCTGGAGTGGGGGCGGTCATGAAGCTTTCTTT. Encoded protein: CAWSGGGHEAFF.

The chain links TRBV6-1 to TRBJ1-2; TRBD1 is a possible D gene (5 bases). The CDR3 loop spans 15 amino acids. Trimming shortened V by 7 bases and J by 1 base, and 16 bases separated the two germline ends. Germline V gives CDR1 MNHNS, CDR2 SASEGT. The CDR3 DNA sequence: TGTGCCAGCATTCGGGACTGGGATAATAACTATGGCTACACCTTC. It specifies CASIRDWDNNYGYTF.